The 14 T cell receptor beta chains below come from one sample, sequenced in a study of blood T cell repertoires in COVID-19. Assay used: immunoSEQ multiplex PCR; TCRdb lists only in-frame clones, some missing. The table shows approximately 500,000 clones, with less than 90% occurring only once. The specimen was peripheral blood. The source of these receptors is a woman between 45 and 60 years old with COVID-19, enrolled during active disease.

The chain couples TRBV7-9 to TRBJ1-2, with a tentative D call TRBD1 (6 bases). The CDR3 has 16 residues. Germline CDR1 reads SEHNR; CDR2 reads FQNEAQ (reference sequence). Trimming took off 5 bases at V and 4 bases at J, with 20 bases between the two ends. CDR3 in amino acids: CASSPRFDRDTYGYTF. DNA of the CDR3: TGTGCCAGCAGCCCTAGATTCGACCGGGACACCTATGGCTACACCTTC.

The chain joins TRBV5-1 to TRBJ1-2; D is ambiguous. Germline CDR1 and CDR2: SGHRS and YFSETQ. This CDR3 is 14 amino acids long. Trimming took 0 bases from V and 8 from J, leaving 14 bases between them. This CDR3 is CASSLVGGQDGYTF. The CDR3, as DNA: TGCGCCAGCAGCTTGGTGGGAGGGCAGGACGGCTACACCTTC. Looking up the rest from reference TRBV5-1 and TRBJ1-2 gives the full variable domain: KAGVTQTPRYLIKTRGQQVTLSCSPISGHRSVSWYQQTPGQGLQFLFEYFSETQRNKGNFPGRFSGRQFSNSRSEMNVSTLELGDSALYLCASSLVGGQDGYTFGSGTRLTVV.

This clone is a singleton in its sample. The chain uses TRBV6-1 and TRBJ1-5; perhaps TRBD1 as D (6 bases). This CDR3 contains 20 residues. Trimming removed 3 bases at V and 4 bases at J, with 28 bases between. Germline V gene sequence: CDR1 MNHNS, CDR2 SASEGT. The CDR3 DNA follows: TGTGCCAGCAGTGACCGGCCGGGCAGGGGTGGGTTCCAGCCTAATCAGCCCCAGCATTTT. Its translation is CASSDRPGRGGFQPNQPQHF.

This chain connects TRBV5-1 to TRBJ1-1; 7 bases map to TRBD1. The CDR3 runs 13 residues. V was pared by 0 bases and J by 11 bases, with 7 bases of the junction left unmatched. Germline CDR1 reads SGHRS; CDR2 reads YFSETQ. DNA for the CDR3: TGCGCCAGCAGCTTGGACAGGGGAGACACGGCTTTCTTT. Protein product: CASSLDRGDTAFF.

The rearrangement links TRBV30 to TRBJ1-1; a possible D gene is TRBD1 (6 bases). Trimming shortened V by 5 bases and J by 4 bases, and 14 bases separated the two germline ends. The CDR3 is 13 residues long. From germline, CDR1 is GTSNPN and CDR2 SVGIG (reference sequence). The DNA of the CDR3 is TGTGCCTGGGGGGGCAGGGGTCGCACTGAAGCTTTCTTT. Its protein product is CAWGGRGRTEAFF.

About this clone itself: Other DNA sequences of this sample code for an identical CDR3. The chain employs TRBV6-5 and TRBJ1-1; no reliable D call. Germline V lookup: CDR1 MNHEY, CDR2 SVGAGI. V lost 6 bases and J lost 0, with 8 bases in between. The CDR3 length is 13 residues. The CDR3, as DNA: TGTGCCAGCAGCAGGCAGATGAACACTGAAGCTTTCTTT. This encodes CASSRQMNTEAFF.

This clone was seen a single time. The chain carries TRBV7-3 and TRBJ2-1; D is perhaps TRBD2 (6 bases). The CDR3 contains 15 residues. Germline CDR1 SGHTA, CDR2 FQGTGA. The V end lost 5 bases, the J end lost 8 bases, and 19 bases lay between the germline ends. As DNA, the CDR3 is TGTGCCAGCAGCCCTGGGGGGAACCTGAACGATGAGCAGTTCTTC. It translates to CASSPGGNLNDEQFF.

The CDR3 DNA reads as TGTGCCAGCAGCTTAGTAACTAGCGGGGGCGCAAAAGATACGCAGTATTTT. It encodes CASSLVTSGGAKDTQYF. The rearrangement links TRBV7-2 to TRBJ2-3; TRBD2 matches at 11 bases. Germline CDR1 is SGHTA and CDR2 is FQGNSA. This CDR3 contains 17 residues. V was pared by 1 base and J by 5 bases, with 8 bases of the junction left unmatched.

In its sample, this clone was seen once. The chain employs TRBV2 and TRBJ2-1, with a tentative D call TRBD1 (5 bases). Germline V lookup: CDR1 SNHLY, CDR2 FYNNEI. CDR3 size: 13 residues. The V end lost 3 bases, the J end lost 7 bases, and 10 bases lay between the germline ends. CDR3 protein: CASSEGWTNEQFF. CDR3 bases: TGTGCCAGCAGTGAGGGCTGGACAAATGAGCAGTTCTTC.

The chain combines TRBV9 with TRBJ1-3; weak D call: TRBD1 (6 bases). V gave up 4 bases and J gave up 0 bases, with 17 bases separating them. In germline, CDR1 is SGDLS, CDR2 YYNGEE. The CDR3 extends over 17 amino acids. CDR3 residues: CASSHDRRRASGNTIYF. CDR3 in DNA: TGTGCCAGCAGCCATGACAGGCGGCGCGCCTCTGGAAACACCATATATTTT.

The chain uses TRBV27 and TRBJ2-1; D is unclear. The CDR3 runs 14 residues. Germline V gene data show CDR1 as MNHEY and CDR2 as SMNVEV (reference sequence). Trimming left V 3 bases short and J 4 bases short, with 10 bases between. The CDR3 protein is CASSFSLRYNEQFF. In DNA form, the CDR3 reads TGTGCCAGCAGTTTCTCTTTGCGGTACAATGAGCAGTTCTTC.

The CDR3: CASSPRQGAPRNTIYF. Here the CDR3 DNA reads TGTGCCAGCAGCCCACGACAGGGGGCGCCTAGAAACACCATATATTTT. The chain couples TRBV9 to TRBJ1-3; 10 nucleotides line up with TRBD1. This CDR3 is built from 16 residues. V gave up 4 bases and J gave up 5 bases; unmatched junction bases: 9. Per germline, CDR1 SGDLS and CDR2 YYNGEE.

The chain employs TRBV6-2 or TRBV6-3 and TRBJ1-5; the D is unclear. From germline, CDR1 is MNHEY and CDR2 SVGEGT. The V end lost 6 bases, the J end lost 0 bases, and 15 bases lay between the germline ends. The CDR3 has 16 residues. The CDR3 region has the DNA TGTGCCAGCAGCGGCCCCTCGGGGAGTAGCAATCAGCCCCAGCATTTT. This translates into CASSGPSGSSNQPQHF.

The V and J genes are TRBV5-4 and TRBJ2-7; 12 nucleotides match TRBD1. V dropped 2 bases and J dropped 6; count of bases not matched to a gene: 3. Germline CDR1 is SGHNT and CDR2 is YYREEE (reference sequence). The CDR3 covers 14 residues. CDR3 coding DNA: TGTGCCAGCAGCTTTGAGGGACAGGGGGCCGAGCAGTACTTC. Translation gives CASSFEGQGAEQYF.